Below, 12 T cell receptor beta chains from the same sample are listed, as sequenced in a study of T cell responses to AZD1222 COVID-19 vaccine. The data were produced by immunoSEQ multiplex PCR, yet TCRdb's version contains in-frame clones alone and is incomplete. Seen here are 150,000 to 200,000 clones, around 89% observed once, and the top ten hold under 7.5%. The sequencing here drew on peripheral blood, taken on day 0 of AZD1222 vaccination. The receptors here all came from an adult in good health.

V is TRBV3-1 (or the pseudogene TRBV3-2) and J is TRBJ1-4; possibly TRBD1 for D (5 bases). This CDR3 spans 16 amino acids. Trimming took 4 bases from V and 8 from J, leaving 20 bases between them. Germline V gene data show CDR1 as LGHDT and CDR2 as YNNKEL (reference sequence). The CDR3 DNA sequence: TGTGCCAGCAGCCGAAAGCTGGGGCAGCTGGGGGAAAAACTGTTTTTT. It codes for CASSRKLGQLGEKLFF.

The CDR3 nucleotides are TGCGCCAGCAGCCAAGATCGTGGGACAGACTATGGCTACACCTTC. The encoded protein is CASSQDRGTDYGYTF. The chain recombines TRBV4-1 with TRBJ1-2; 7 bases align to TRBD1. Germline trimming cut 0 bases from V and 3 bases from J; bases unmatched to any gene: 4. CDR3 length equals 15 residues. Germline CDR1 is MGHRA and CDR2 is YSYEKL.

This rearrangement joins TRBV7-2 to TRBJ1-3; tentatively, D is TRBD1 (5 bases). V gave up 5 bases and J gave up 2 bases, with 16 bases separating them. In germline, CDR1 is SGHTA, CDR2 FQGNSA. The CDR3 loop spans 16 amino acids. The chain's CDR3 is CASSPSWGIAGNTIYF. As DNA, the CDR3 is TGTGCCAGCAGCCCATCATGGGGCATTGCTGGAAACACCATATATTTT.

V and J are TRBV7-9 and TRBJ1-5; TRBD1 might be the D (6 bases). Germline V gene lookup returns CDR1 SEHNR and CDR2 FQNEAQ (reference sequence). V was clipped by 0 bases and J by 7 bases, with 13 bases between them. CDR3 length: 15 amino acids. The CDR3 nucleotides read TGTGCCAGCAGCTTAGCCGGGGGCTCGGGGCAGCCCCAGCATTTT. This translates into CASSLAGGSGQPQHF.

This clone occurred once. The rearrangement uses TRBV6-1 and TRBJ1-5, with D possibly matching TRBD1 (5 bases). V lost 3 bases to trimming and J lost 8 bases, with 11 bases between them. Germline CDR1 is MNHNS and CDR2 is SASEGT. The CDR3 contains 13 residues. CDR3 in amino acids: CASSDREREPQHF. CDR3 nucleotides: TGTGCCAGCAGTGACAGGGAAAGGGAGCCCCAGCATTTT.

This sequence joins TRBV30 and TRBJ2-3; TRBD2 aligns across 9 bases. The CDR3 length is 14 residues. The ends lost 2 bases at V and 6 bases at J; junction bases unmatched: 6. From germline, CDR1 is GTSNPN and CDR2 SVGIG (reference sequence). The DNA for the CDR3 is TGTGCCTGGAGTAATAGCGGGAGTGGGGATACGCAGTATTTT. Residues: CAWSNSGSGDTQYF.

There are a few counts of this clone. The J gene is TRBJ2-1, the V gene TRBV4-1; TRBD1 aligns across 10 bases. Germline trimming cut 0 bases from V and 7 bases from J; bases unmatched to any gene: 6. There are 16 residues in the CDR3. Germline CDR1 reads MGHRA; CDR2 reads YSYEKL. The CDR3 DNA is TGCGCCAGCAGCCAAGAACCGAGACAGGGGGCGAATGAGCAGTTCTTC. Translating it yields CASSQEPRQGANEQFF.

CDR3 DNA sequence: TGTGCCAGCAGTTTAAAAACGGCGAGTTCACCCCTCCACTTT. The encoded protein is CASSLKTASSPLHF. This chain connects TRBV28 to TRBJ1-6, with D unclear. CDR3 length equals 14 residues. V gave up 2 bases and J gave up 9 bases, with 11 bases separating them. Per germline, CDR1 MDHEN and CDR2 SYDVKM.

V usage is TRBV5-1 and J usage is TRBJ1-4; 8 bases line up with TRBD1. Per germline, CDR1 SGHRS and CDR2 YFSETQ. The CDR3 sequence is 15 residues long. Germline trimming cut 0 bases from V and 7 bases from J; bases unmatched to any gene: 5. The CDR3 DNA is TGCGCCAGCAGCTTGGAGGACAGGGAGGGTGAAAAACTGTTTTTT. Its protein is CASSLEDREGEKLFF. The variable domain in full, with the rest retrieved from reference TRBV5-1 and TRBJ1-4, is KAGVTQTPRYLIKTRGQQVTLSCSPISGHRSVSWYQQTPGQGLQFLFEYFSETQRNKGNFPGRFSGRQFSNSRSEMNVSTLELGDSALYLCASSLEDREGEKLFFGSGTQLSVL.

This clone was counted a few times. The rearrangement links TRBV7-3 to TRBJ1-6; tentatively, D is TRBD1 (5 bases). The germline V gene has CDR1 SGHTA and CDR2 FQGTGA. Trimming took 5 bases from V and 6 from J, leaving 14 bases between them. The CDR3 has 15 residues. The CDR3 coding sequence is TGTGCCAGCAGCCCGGGAACAGGAGTTAATTCACCCCTCCACTTT. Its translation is CASSPGTGVNSPLHF.

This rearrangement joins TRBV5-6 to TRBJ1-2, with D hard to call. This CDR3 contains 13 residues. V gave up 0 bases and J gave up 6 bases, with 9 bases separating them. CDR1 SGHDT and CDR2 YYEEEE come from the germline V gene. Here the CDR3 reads CASSLVQTHGYTF. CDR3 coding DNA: TGTGCCAGCAGCTTGGTCCAGACGCATGGCTACACCTTC.

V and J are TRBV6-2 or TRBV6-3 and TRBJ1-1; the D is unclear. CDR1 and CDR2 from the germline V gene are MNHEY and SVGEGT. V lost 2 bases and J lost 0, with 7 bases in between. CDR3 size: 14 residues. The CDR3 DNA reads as TGTGCCAGCAGTTACACTAGGTTGAACACTGAAGCTTTCTTT. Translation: CASSYTRLNTEAFF.